The 16 T cell receptor beta chains below all came from one sample that was sequenced in a study of control samples from healthy donors and cancer patients. Method: immunoSEQ multiplex PCR; TCRdb's copy keeps in-frame clones and lacks some. The sample lists tens of thousands of clones; roughly nine tenths were seen once. The sample taken for sequencing was blood. The receptors were gathered from a woman in her 70s in good health.

The rearrangement uses TRBV12-3 or TRBV12-4 and TRBJ1-2; the D gene is possibly TRBD1 (6 bases). The ends were cut back, 11 bases at V and 8 bases at J, with 21 bases in the middle. The CDR3 spans 13 residues. The CDR3 sequence is CAGAGAVLGGYTF. The CDR3 bases are TGTGCCGGCGCGGGGGCAGTTCTAGGAGGCTACACCTTC.

The chain recombines TRBV19 with TRBJ1-5; D unresolved. Per germline, CDR1 LNHDA and CDR2 SQIVND (reference sequence). Trimming stripped 0 bases from V and 2 bases from J, with 8 bases between. CDR3 length: 15 residues. CDR3 in DNA: TGTGCCAGTAGTATAGATTCTCGGGGCAATCAGCCCCAGCATTTT. This gives the protein CASSIDSRGNQPQHF.

The chain recombines TRBV29-1 with TRBJ2-5; TRBD1 matches 9 bases. The germline V gene has CDR1 SQVTM and CDR2 ANQGSEA. The V segment lost 6 bases and the J segment 5 bases; nucleotides outside the gene matches: 7. The CDR3 sequence is 13 residues long. The CDR3 DNA reads as TGCAGCGTGCAACAGGGGGCTGGGGAGACCCAGTACTTC. Amino acid sequence: CSVQQGAGETQYF. Supplemented by reference TRBV29-1 and TRBJ2-5, the full variable domain reads SAVISQKPSRDICQRGTSLTIQCQVDSQVTMMFWYRQQPGQSLTLIATANQGSEATYESGFVIDKFPISRPNLTFSTLTVSNMSPEDSSIYLCSVQQGAGETQYFGPGTRLLVL.

The rearrangement joins TRBV9 to TRBJ1-2; D remains unclear. V dropped 7 bases and J dropped 0 bases, with 13 bases sitting between them. CDR1 and CDR2 (germline): SGDLS, YYNGEE. CDR3 length equals 14 residues. As DNA, the CDR3 is TGTGCCAGCTCCCTAGGATTTACTAACTATGGCTACACCTTC. It translates to CASSLGFTNYGYTF.

This sequence joins TRBV5-1 and TRBJ1-6; D ambiguous. V was trimmed by 1 base and J by 0 bases, leaving 14 bases between them. The germline CDR1 and CDR2 sequences are SGHRS and YFSETQ. There are 18 residues in the CDR3. As DNA, the CDR3 is TGCGCCAGCAGCTTGTTGCCTTTGGCCAACTCCTATAATTCACCCCTCCACTTT. Translating gives CASSLLPLANSYNSPLHF.

The chain links TRBV30 to TRBJ2-2; D is possibly TRBD1 or TRBD2 (5 bases each). This CDR3 has 14 residues. Trimming took 4 bases from V and 6 from J, leaving 15 bases between them. CDR1 GTSNPN and CDR2 SVGIG come from the germline V gene (reference sequence). CDR3: CAWNWGGPAGELFF. CDR3 bases: TGTGCCTGGAATTGGGGCGGGCCGGCCGGGGAGCTGTTTTTT. Full variable domain (remainder filled in from reference TRBV30 and TRBJ2-2): SQTIHQWPATLVQPVGSPLSLECTVEGTSNPNLYWYRQAAGRGLQLLFYSVGIGQISSEVPQNLSASRPQDRQFILSSKKLLLSDSGFYLCAWNWGGPAGELFFGEGSRLTVL.

The chain uses TRBV19 and TRBJ2-3; possibly TRBD2 for D (7 bases). Trimming took 7 bases from V and 3 from J, leaving 20 bases between them. Germline V gives CDR1 LNHDA, CDR2 SQIVND (reference sequence). The CDR3 loop spans 16 amino acids. As DNA, the CDR3 is TGTGCCAGTAACACCCGGGGGGCTAGGAAAACAGATACGCAGTATTTT. Encoded protein: CASNTRGARKTDTQYF.

The chain joins TRBV30 to TRBJ2-1, with D unclear. Germline CDR1 reads GTSNPN; CDR2 reads SVGIG (reference sequence). Trimming left V 4 bases short and J 3 bases short, with 7 bases between. The CDR3 contains 12 residues. CDR3 in amino acids: CAWNQFYNEQFF. The CDR3 nucleotides read TGTGCCTGGAATCAGTTCTACAATGAGCAGTTCTTC.

The V and J genes are TRBV6-1 and TRBJ1-1, with D uncertain. V lost 5 bases and J 6 bases, leaving 16 bases between the germline ends. Germline CDR1 reads MNHNS; CDR2 reads SASEGT. The CDR3 length is 14 residues. The CDR3 DNA sequence: TGTGCCAGCAGTCAAACTCGAGGAGGCCCTGAAGCTTTCTTT. It translates to CASSQTRGGPEAFF.

This clone was seen a single time. V and J are TRBV5-8 and TRBJ2-5, with 8 bases fitting TRBD2. J was trimmed by 3 bases and V by 4 bases; bases with no gene match: 8. Germline V gene lookup returns CDR1 SGHTS and CDR2 YDEGEE. The CDR3 totals 15 residues. This chain's CDR3 is CASSQGTRIKETQYF. In DNA, the CDR3 is TGTGCCAGCAGCCAGGGGACTAGAATAAAAGAGACCCAGTACTTC.

The rearrangement joins TRBV29-1 to TRBJ1-2; D unresolved. The V gene lost 4 bases and the J gene lost 7 bases, with 16 bases spanning the gap. The germline V gene encodes CDR1 SQVTM and CDR2 ANQGSEA. This CDR3 has 13 amino acids. The CDR3 nucleotides read TGCAGCGTTGGAGTAAGGGAAGGAGGTGGCTACACCTTC. Translation: CSVGVREGGGYTF.

The chain links TRBV9 to TRBJ2-2, with 12 positions matching TRBD1. With V trimmed by 5 bases and J by 6 bases, 17 bases remained unmatched. The CDR3 consists of 19 residues. Germline lookup yields CDR1 SGDLS and CDR2 YYNGEE. Here the CDR3 reads CASSRGTGGITSHPGELFF. The CDR3 region has the DNA TGTGCCAGCAGTCGCGGGACAGGGGGCATAACCTCGCACCCCGGGGAGCTGTTTTTT. Using reference TRBV9 and TRBJ2-2 for the parts outside the CDR3, the full variable domain is DSGVTQTPKHLITATGQRVTLRCSPRSGDLSVYWYQQSLDQGLQFLIQYYNGEERAKGNILERFSAQQFPDLHSELNLSSLELGDSALYFCASSRGTGGITSHPGELFFGEGSRLTVL.

This clone has more than one count but fewer than ten. The CDR3 loop reads CASSSGMGSYEQYF. CDR3 DNA sequence: TGTGCCAGTTCGTCAGGGATGGGTTCCTACGAGCAGTACTTC. The chain has TRBV11-3 and TRBJ2-7; tentatively, D is TRBD1 (5 bases). The CDR3 consists of 14 residues. V gave up 9 bases and J gave up 1 base, with 16 bases separating them. Per the germline V gene, CDR1 is SGHNT and CDR2 is YENEEA.

V usage is TRBV6-2 or TRBV6-3 and J usage is TRBJ2-7; D not resolved. This CDR3 comprises 13 residues. Trimming removed 0 bases from V and 6 bases from J, with 9 bases in between. CDR1 MNHEY and CDR2 SVGEGT come from the germline V gene. The CDR3 reads CASSYSSPLEQYF. The CDR3 DNA reads as TGTGCCAGCAGTTACTCGTCGCCCCTCGAGCAGTACTTC.

The chain joins TRBV6-1 to TRBJ1-2; D is unclear. The germline V gene encodes CDR1 MNHNS and CDR2 SASEGT. Between the trimmed V and J ends, which lost 1 base and 2 bases, there was a span of 8 bases. The CDR3 contains 14 residues. DNA for the CDR3: TGTGCCAGCAGTGAAGGTGCAAGGAACTATGGCTACACCTTC. Its protein product is CASSEGARNYGYTF.

This clone has a single count. The J gene is TRBJ1-3, the V gene TRBV18; D is ambiguous. There are 17 residues in the CDR3. V was pared by 3 bases and J by 0 bases, with 15 bases between. Germline V lookup: CDR1 KGHSH, CDR2 LQKENI. The CDR3, as DNA: TGTGCCAGCTCACCGAGCGAGGCACCTGCCTCTGGAAACACCATATATTTT. As protein: CASSPSEAPASGNTIYF. Looking up the rest from reference TRBV18 and TRBJ1-3 gives the full variable domain: NAGVMQNPRHLVRRRGQEARLRCSPMKGHSHVYWYRQLPEEGLKFMVYLQKENIIDESGMPKERFSAEFPKEGPSILRIQQVVRGDSAAYFCASSPSEAPASGNTIYFGEGSWLTVV.